This T cell receptor (beta chain) was found in a study of cytomegalovirus exposure and HLA in healthy donors. About the study: Within the Caucasian-associated ancestry cluster were 65% to 85% of the 398 genotyped donors.

Whole-study results and caveats: Indistinguishability led to the exclusion of some V segments, TRBV6-2 and TRBV6-3 included.

Worth noting for this clone: Its antigen is as yet unknown.

The germline V and J ends were trimmed by 2 bases and 8 bases, with 12 bases remaining between them. Germline loops: CDR1 WSHSY, CDR2 SAAADI. CDR3 length: 14 residues. The PCR made use of 60 Vbeta and 13 Jbeta primers. TCRdb keeps only in-frame clones here, not all; method: immunoSEQ multiplex PCR. Among more than 85,000 clones listed, about three quarters were seen once. The clonotype originates from a male donor in good health and CMV-seropositive. The material sequenced was PBMCs. The V and J genes are TRBV10-2 and TRBJ1-4; perhaps TRBD1 as D (6 bases). The CDR3: CASSEAGRGEKLFF. The CDR3 DNA is TGCGCCAGCAGTGAGGCAGGGAGGGGGGAAAAACTGTTTTTT.